A selection of T cell receptor beta chains follows, all from one sample in a study of T cell changes during pregnancy in multiple sclerosis. Only in-frame clones appear in the TCRdb table, and some are missing; sequencing was by immunoSEQ multiplex PCR. The profile covers 100,000 or so clones, with around 93% appearing a single time and roughly 4% taken by the ten largest. Sequenced here: peripheral blood, sampled in the first trimester of pregnancy. All receptors come from a female donor with multiple sclerosis, enrolled in a pregnancy study. Each CDR3 is given with its conserved first and last residue. D genes are given only for firm matches.

v_call	d_call	j_call	cdr3_aa	cdr3_nt
TRBV5-5	TRBD1	TRBJ1-6	CASSRDRSMGSSPLHF	TGTGCCAGCAGCAGGGACAGGTCGATGGGATCTTCACCCCTCCACTTT
TRBV13	.	TRBJ1-5	CASSFGQSNQPQHF	TGTGCCAGCAGCTTCGGACAGAGCAATCAGCCCCAGCATTTT
TRBV19	TRBD1	TRBJ2-6	CASGGEANSGANVLTF	TGTGCCTCAGGGGGTGAGGCGAACTCTGGGGCCAACGTCCTGACTTTC
TRBV9	TRBD2	TRBJ2-5	CASSRDLSGGVQETQYF	TGTGCCAGCAGCAGAGACCTAAGCGGGGGGGTCCAAGAGACCCAGTACTTC
TRBV6-4	TRBD1	TRBJ2-1	CASSDTWDSHNEQFF	TGTGCCAGCAGTGACACCTGGGACAGCCACAATGAGCAGTTCTTC
TRBV5-1	TRBD1	TRBJ2-1	CASKLGTVYGYEQFF	TGCGCCAGCAAACTCGGGACAGTATACGGGTATGAGCAGTTCTTC
TRBV2	.	TRBJ1-4	CASRVDEKLFF	TGTGCCAGTCGGGTCGATGAAAAACTGTTTTTT
TRBV27	TRBD1	TRBJ1-2	CASSSTGGALLGYTF	TGTGCCAGCAGTTCCACAGGGGGCGCGCTCCTTGGCTACACCTTC
TRBV25-1	.	TRBJ1-6	CASSEGGEGRSPLHF	TGTGCCAGCAGTGAAGGGGGGGAGGGGCGTTCACCCCTCCACTTT
TRBV15	TRBD2	TRBJ2-3	CATGRRLAGVSTDTQYF	TGTGCCACCGGACGTCGGCTAGCGGGAGTTAGCACAGATACGCAGTATTTT
TRBV2	.	TRBJ1-1	CASGGVIQNTEAFF	TGTGCCAGCGGGGGGGTGATACAGAACACTGAAGCTTTCTTT
TRBV13	.	TRBJ1-2	CASSGTGQWGYGYTF	TGTGCCAGCAGCGGTACAGGGCAATGGGGCTATGGCTACACCTTC
TRBV5-4	.	TRBJ2-2	CASRQEPNTGELFF	TGTGCCAGCAGGCAGGAACCGAACACCGGGGAGCTGTTTTTT